This T cell receptor beta chain came from a study of T cells in Graves' hyperthyroidism and ophthalmopathy. What was amplified from RNA transcripts were TCR beta CDR3 regions. A set of HTBI primers served as the primers for a first-round RT-PCR of the TCR CDR3. TCRdb recomputed calls from the multiplex PCR reads with MiXCR, one row per CDR3 protein. The profile shows 530,000 or so distinct CDR3 sequences, 35% to 55% of them singletons. This clonotype has a count of ten or more. Trimming shortened V by 1 base and J by 5 bases, and 5 bases separated the two germline ends. There are 12 residues in the CDR3. Germline CDR1 is MDHEN and CDR2 is SYDVKM.

The receptor was isolated from a woman aged 18-30 years with Graves' hyperthyroidism. The source material was peripheral blood or thyroid tissue (not recorded which). The chain uses TRBV28 and TRBJ2-5; D perhaps matches TRBD2 (5 bases). CDR3 sequence reads: CASSLLAETQYF. Here the CDR3 DNA reads TGTGCCAGCAGTTTATTAGCGGAGACCCAGTACTTC.